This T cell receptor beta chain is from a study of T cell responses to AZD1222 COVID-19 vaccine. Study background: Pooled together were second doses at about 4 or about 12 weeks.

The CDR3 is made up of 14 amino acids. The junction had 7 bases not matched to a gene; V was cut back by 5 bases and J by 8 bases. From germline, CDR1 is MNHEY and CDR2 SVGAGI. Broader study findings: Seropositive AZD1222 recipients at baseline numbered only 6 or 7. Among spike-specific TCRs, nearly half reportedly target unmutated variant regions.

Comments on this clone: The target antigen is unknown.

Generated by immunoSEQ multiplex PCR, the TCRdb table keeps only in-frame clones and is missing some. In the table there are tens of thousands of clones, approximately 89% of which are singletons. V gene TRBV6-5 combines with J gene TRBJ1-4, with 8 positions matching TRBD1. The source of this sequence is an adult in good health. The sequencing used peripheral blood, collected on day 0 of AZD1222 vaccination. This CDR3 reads CASSSTRTGEKLFF. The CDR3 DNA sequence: TGTGCCAGCAGTAGCACCCGGACAGGGGAAAAACTGTTTTTT.